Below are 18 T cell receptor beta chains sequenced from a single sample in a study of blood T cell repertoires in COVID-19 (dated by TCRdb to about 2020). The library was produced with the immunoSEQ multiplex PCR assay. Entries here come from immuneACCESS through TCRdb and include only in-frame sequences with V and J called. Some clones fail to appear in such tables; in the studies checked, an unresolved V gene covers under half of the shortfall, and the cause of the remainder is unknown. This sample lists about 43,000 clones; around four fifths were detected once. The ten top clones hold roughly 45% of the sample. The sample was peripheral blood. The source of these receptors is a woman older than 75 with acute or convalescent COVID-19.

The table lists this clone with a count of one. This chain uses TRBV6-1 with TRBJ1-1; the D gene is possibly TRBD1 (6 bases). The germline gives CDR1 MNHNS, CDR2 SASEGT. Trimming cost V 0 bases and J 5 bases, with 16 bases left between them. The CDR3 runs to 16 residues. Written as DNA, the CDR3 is TGTGCCAGCAGTGAAGCGCGAGGGACATATGTAACTGAAGCTTTCTTT. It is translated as CASSEARGTYVTEAFF.

CDR3 in DNA: TGTGCCAGCAGCCGACAGGGGAACACTGAAGCTTTCTTT. Translation gives CASSRQGNTEAFF. The rearrangement joins TRBV5-4 to TRBJ1-1; 7 nucleotides match TRBD1. J lost 1 base, V lost 4 bases, and 1 base had no gene match. This CDR3 contains 13 residues. Germline V gene lookup returns CDR1 SGHNT and CDR2 YYREEE (reference sequence).

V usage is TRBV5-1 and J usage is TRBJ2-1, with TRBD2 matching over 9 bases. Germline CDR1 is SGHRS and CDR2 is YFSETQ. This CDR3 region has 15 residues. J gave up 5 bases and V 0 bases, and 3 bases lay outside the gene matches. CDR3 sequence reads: CASSLVSGGNNEQFF. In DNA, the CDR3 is TGCGCCAGCAGCTTGGTTAGCGGGGGAAACAATGAGCAGTTCTTC.

CDR3: CASSPYRASNQPQHF. The CDR3 coding sequence is TGTGCCAGCAGCCCTTACAGGGCCAGCAATCAGCCCCAGCATTTT. The V gene is TRBV11-3, the J gene TRBJ1-5; TRBD1 might be the D (6 bases). Germline CDR1 SGHNT, CDR2 YENEEA. The V gene lost 5 bases and the J gene lost 1 base, with 12 bases spanning the gap. CDR3 length: 15 residues. Full variable domain (outside the CDR3, taken from reference TRBV11-3 and TRBJ1-5): EAGVVQSPRYKIIEKKQPVAFWCNPISGHNTLYWYLQNLGQGPELLIRYENEEAVDDSQLPKDRFSAERLKGVDSTLKIQPAELGDSAVYLCASSPYRASNQPQHFGDGTRLSIL.

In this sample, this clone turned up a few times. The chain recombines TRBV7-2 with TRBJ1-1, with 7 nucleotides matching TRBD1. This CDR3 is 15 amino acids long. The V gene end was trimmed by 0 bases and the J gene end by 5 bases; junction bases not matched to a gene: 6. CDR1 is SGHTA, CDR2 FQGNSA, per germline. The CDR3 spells CASSLATGRRTEAFF. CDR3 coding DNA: TGTGCCAGCAGCTTAGCGACAGGGCGGAGAACTGAAGCTTTCTTT.

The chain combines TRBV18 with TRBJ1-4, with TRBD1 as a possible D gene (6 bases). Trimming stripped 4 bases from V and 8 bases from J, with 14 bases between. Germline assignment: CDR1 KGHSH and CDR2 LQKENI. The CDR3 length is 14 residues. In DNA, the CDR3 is TGTGCCAGCTCACTCAGGGGAGTTAGCGAAAAACTGTTTTTT. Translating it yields CASSLRGVSEKLFF.

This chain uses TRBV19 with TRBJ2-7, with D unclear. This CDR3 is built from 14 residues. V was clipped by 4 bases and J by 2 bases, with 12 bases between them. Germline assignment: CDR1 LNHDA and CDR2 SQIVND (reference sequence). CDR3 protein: CASSTTEVAYEQYF. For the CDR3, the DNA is TGTGCCAGTAGTACAACAGAAGTGGCCTACGAGCAGTACTTC.

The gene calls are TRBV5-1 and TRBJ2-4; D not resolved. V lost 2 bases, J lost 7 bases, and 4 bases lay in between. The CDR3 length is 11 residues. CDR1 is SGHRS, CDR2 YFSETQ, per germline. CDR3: CASSFRNIQYF. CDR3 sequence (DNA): TGCGCCAGCAGCTTTCGGAACATTCAGTACTTC.

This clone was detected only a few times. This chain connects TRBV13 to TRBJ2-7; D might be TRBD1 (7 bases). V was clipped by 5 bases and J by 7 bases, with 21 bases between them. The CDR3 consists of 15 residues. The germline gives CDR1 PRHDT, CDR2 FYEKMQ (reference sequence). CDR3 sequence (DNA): TGTGCCAGCAGCACCCGGACAGGCGGGAAGGAGGAGCAGTACTTC. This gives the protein CASSTRTGGKEEQYF.

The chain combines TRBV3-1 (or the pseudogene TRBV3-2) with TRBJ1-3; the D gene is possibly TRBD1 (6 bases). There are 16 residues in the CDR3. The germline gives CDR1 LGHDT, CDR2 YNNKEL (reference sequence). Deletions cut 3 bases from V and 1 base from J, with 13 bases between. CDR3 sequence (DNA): TGTGCCAGCAGCCAGAGGGGGACGCCTTCTGGAAACACCATATATTTT. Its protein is CASSQRGTPSGNTIYF.

Written as DNA, the CDR3 is TGCGCCAGCAGCTTAAGACAGTACCAAGAGACCCAGTACTTC. Amino acids: CASSLRQYQETQYF. The chain employs TRBV5-1 and TRBJ2-5; TRBD1 might be the D (5 bases). V lost 2 bases to trimming and J lost 0 bases, with 8 bases between them. The CDR3 contains 14 residues. Germline lookup yields CDR1 SGHRS and CDR2 YFSETQ.

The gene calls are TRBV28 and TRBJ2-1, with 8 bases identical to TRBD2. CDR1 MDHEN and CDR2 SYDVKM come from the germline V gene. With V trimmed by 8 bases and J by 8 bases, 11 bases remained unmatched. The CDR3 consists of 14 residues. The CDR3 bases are TGTGCCAGCGACCTATCGGGGGGGCCTGATGAGCAGTTCTTC. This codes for CASDLSGGPDEQFF.

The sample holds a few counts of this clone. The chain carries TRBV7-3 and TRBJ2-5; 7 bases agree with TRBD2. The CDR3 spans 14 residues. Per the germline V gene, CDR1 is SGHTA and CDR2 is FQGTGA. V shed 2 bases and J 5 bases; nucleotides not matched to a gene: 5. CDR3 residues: CASSLGGGSETQYF. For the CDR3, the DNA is TGTGCCAGCAGCTTAGGCGGGGGATCGGAGACCCAGTACTTC.

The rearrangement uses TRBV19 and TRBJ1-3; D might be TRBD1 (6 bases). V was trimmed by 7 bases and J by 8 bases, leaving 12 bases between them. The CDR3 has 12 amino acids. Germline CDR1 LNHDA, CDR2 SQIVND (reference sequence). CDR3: CASMYREYTIYF. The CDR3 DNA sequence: TGTGCCAGTATGTACAGGGAGTACACCATATATTTT.

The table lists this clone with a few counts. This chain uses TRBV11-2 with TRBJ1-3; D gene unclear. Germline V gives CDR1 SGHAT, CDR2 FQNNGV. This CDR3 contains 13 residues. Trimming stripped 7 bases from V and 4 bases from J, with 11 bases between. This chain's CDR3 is CASTSTRGNTIYF. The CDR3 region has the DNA TGTGCCAGCACCTCGACGAGGGGAAACACCATATATTTT.

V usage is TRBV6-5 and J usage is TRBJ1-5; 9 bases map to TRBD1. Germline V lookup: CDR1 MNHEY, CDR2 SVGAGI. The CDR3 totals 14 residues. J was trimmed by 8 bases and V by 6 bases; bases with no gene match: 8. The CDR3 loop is CASRGDREGEPQHF. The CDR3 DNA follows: TGTGCCAGCAGGGGGGACAGGGAGGGGGAGCCCCAGCATTTT.

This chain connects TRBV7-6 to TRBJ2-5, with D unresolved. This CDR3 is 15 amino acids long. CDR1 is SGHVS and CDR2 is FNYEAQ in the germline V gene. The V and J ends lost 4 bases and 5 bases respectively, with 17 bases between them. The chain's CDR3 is CASSSPRIVVETQYF. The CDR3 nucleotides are TGTGCCAGCAGCTCCCCCAGGATAGTGGTGGAGACCCAGTACTTC.

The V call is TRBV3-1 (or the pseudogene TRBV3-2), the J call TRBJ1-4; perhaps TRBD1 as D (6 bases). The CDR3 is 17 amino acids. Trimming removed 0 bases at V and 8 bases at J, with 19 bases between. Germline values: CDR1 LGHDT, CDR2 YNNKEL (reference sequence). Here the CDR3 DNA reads TGTGCCAGCAGCCAAGATCATGGGGGGGGCGCGGACGAAAAACTGTTTTTT. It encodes CASSQDHGGGADEKLFF.